A selection of T cell receptor beta chains follows, all from one sample in a study of T cells after posttransplantation cyclophosphamide. Clones were read by immunoSEQ multiplex PCR, and TCRdb kept only the in-frame ones, dropping some. The data show under 75,000 clones, approximately 92% seen once. The sequenced sample consisted of PBMCs. The source of these receptors is a woman in her twenties or thirties in good health and a related stem cell transplant donor. CDR3s leave out the opening cysteine and the closing phenylalanine or tryptophan. The order of the fields is CDR3 protein, V gene.

CDR3aa: ASTKAGGGYT; v_gene: TRBV6-5
CDR3aa: ASSLSSFGADTQY; v_gene: TRBV11-2
CDR3aa: SVDSGGNTIY; v_gene: TRBV29-1
CDR3aa: ASSEVRNQPQH; v_gene: TRBV6-1
CDR3aa: ASSIVGVSAEQY; v_gene: TRBV19
CDR3aa: ASSYGTGSSETQY; v_gene: TRBV27
CDR3aa: ASSSSGGAGYNEQF; v_gene: TRBV7-3
CDR3aa: ASSQGQGLGTEAF; v_gene: TRBV4-2
CDR3aa: ASSSPGTGYYEQY; v_gene: TRBV6-5
CDR3aa: ASSLGQGTQETQY; v_gene: TRBV5-6
CDR3aa: ASSDLEYGYT; v_gene: TRBV2
CDR3aa: ASSRGVGGAETQY; v_gene: TRBV27
CDR3aa: ASSGQGSTEAF; v_gene: TRBV7-2
CDR3aa: ASRVTGFGFEQF; v_gene: TRBV6-1
CDR3aa: ASSQEGGLVRSNEQF; v_gene: TRBV4-3
CDR3aa: ASSPVVGNTIY; v_gene: TRBV5-5
CDR3aa: ASRRTENYGYT; v_gene: TRBV7-2
CDR3aa: ASSLRIWGGTDTQY; v_gene: TRBV5-4